This passage covers 21 T cell receptor beta chains from one sample sequenced in a study of T cell repertoires in cytomegalovirus infection. TCRdb called the reads again in MiXCR, with one record for every CDR3 protein. There are some 180,000 distinct CDR3 sequences in the sample; roughly 9% occur only once, and approximately 4.2% lies in the top ten. The specimen sequenced was PBMCs. The receptors were sampled from a human donor in good health (CMV status not recorded). Some clones in this sample may be carry-over from other donors' samples.

With respect to this clonotype: The germline gene is not matched at one end of the junction; a read error may be the cause. This sequence joins TRBV4-3 and TRBJ2-1; TRBD2 matches 8 bases. Per the germline V gene, CDR1 is LGHNA and CDR2 is YSLEER. The CDR3 runs to 18 residues. CDR3 coding DNA: TGCGCCAGCAGCCAAGACGGGGGGGCCTCCGAGTTCCCTCCCAGGTGTGTCTTC. Translating it yields CASSQDGGASEFPPRCVF.

This clonotype was seen at least ten times. This chain joins TRBV7-2 and TRBJ2-3; the D is unclear. CDR1 is SGHTA and CDR2 is FQGNSA in the germline V gene. The CDR3 is 15 residues long. Trimming left V 1 base short and J 0 bases short, with 8 bases between. CDR3 in amino acids: CASSLGAPSTDTQYF. CDR3 nucleotide sequence: TGTGCCAGCAGCTTAGGGGCACCGAGCACAGATACGCAGTATTTT. The full variable domain, completed using reference TRBV7-2 and TRBJ2-3, is GAGVSQSPSNKVTEKGKDVELRCDPISGHTALYWYRQSLGQGLEFLIYFQGNSAPDKSGLPSDRFSAERTGGSVSTLTIQRTQQEDSAVYLCASSLGAPSTDTQYFGPGTRLTVL.

This sequence joins TRBV18 and TRBJ1-5; D may be TRBD1 (6 bases). This CDR3 region has 13 residues. Germline CDR1 reads KGHSH; CDR2 reads LQKENI. With 6 bases removed from V and 0 bases from J, the gap between germline ends came to 6 bases. The CDR3 loop is CASSDSSNQPQHF. CDR3 DNA sequence: TGTGCCAGCTCGGACAGTAGCAATCAGCCCCAGCATTTT.

At least ten counts were recorded for this clonotype. The chain recombines TRBV6-5 with TRBJ2-7; D unresolved. CDR1 is MNHEY and CDR2 is SVGAGI in the germline V gene. This CDR3 has 15 residues. With 1 base removed from V and 0 bases from J, the gap between germline ends came to 10 bases. CDR3 nucleotides: TGTGCCAGCAGTTACTTACCGCTGAGCTCCTACGAGCAGTACTTC. This encodes CASSYLPLSSYEQYF.

The sample holds a few counts of this clonotype. V gene TRBV6-2 or TRBV6-3 combines with J gene TRBJ2-1, with a possible D match to TRBD2 (5 bases). Germline CDR1 and CDR2: MNHEY and SVGEGT. The CDR3 covers 17 residues. The V and J ends lost 2 bases and 3 bases respectively, with 17 bases between them. The CDR3 sequence: CASSYARTLPNYNEQFF. The CDR3 DNA reads as TGTGCCAGCAGTTACGCCCGGACTCTACCGAACTACAATGAGCAGTTCTTC.

This clonotype has only a few counts. V is TRBV7-6 and J is TRBJ2-1, with 9 bases lining up with TRBD1. CDR3 length equals 15 residues. CDR1 is SGHVS and CDR2 is FNYEAQ in the germline V gene. Trimming cost V 0 bases and J 7 bases; bases outside gene matches: 4. Written as DNA, the CDR3 is TGTGCCAGCAGCTTAGCGCGGACAGGGGCTAATGAGCAGTTCTTC. This gives the protein CASSLARTGANEQFF.

There are many counts of this clonotype. This chain uses TRBV20-1 with TRBJ2-1; TRBD2 matches at 8 bases. The J segment lost 4 bases and the V segment lost 2 bases, leaving 13 bases of the junction unmatched. Germline CDR1 is DFQATT and CDR2 is SNEGSKA (reference sequence). This CDR3 region has 17 residues. The CDR3 here is CSARSGSALRIYNEQFF. In nucleotides, the CDR3 is TGCAGTGCTAGAAGCGGGAGTGCCCTCCGAATTTACAATGAGCAGTTCTTC.

CDR3 protein: CASSPDSDNEKLFF. Here the CDR3 DNA reads TGCGCCAGCAGCCCGGACAGCGATAATGAAAAACTGTTTTTT. The chain carries TRBV5-1 and TRBJ1-4; D might be TRBD1 (6 bases). V gave up 4 bases and J gave up 4 bases, with 11 bases separating them. There are 14 residues in the CDR3. Looked up from germline, CDR1 is SGHRS and CDR2 is YFSETQ.

This clonotype was recorded at least ten times. The V call is TRBV28, the J call TRBJ2-7, with 10 bases matching TRBD2. Germline V gene lookup returns CDR1 MDHEN and CDR2 SYDVKM. CDR3 size: 18 residues. V dropped 6 bases and J dropped 4; count of bases not matched to a gene: 18. CDR3 region: CASSPSSGSVFFPYEQYF. Written as DNA, the CDR3 is TGTGCCAGCAGCCCCTCTAGCGGGAGCGTCTTCTTTCCTTACGAGCAGTACTTC.

This clonotype was found a few times. V usage is TRBV4-3 and J usage is TRBJ1-2; unclear D gene. The CDR3 has 14 amino acids. Trimming left V 0 bases short and J 4 bases short, with 9 bases between. In germline, CDR1 is LGHNA, CDR2 YSLEER. Written as DNA, the CDR3 is TGCGCCAGCAGCCAAGATCGTCACCCCTATGGCTACACCTTC. This sequence encodes CASSQDRHPYGYTF.

This clonotype was detected only a few times. The V and J genes are TRBV11-2 and TRBJ2-7; D is ambiguous. V lost 0 bases, J lost 3 bases, and 12 bases lay in between. CDR3 size: 15 residues. Germline V gene lookup returns CDR1 SGHAT and CDR2 FQNNGV. This CDR3 reads CASSLDFGRNYEQYF. Written as DNA, the CDR3 is TGTGCCAGCAGCTTAGATTTTGGACGGAACTACGAGCAGTACTTC.

Points on this clonotype: A junction boundary mismatches the germline segment, possibly from a read error. The chain has TRBV28 and TRBJ2-3; the D is unclear. CDR3 length: 14 amino acids. Germline V gene sequence: CDR1 MDHEN, CDR2 SYDVKM. CDR3 sequence: CPSTGLHSTDTQYF. The CDR3 nucleotides read TGTCCCAGCACTGGCCTACATAGCACAGATACGCAGTATTTT.

A few counts support this clonotype. The rearrangement uses TRBV20-1 and TRBJ1-4; D is ambiguous. Looked up from germline, CDR1 is DFQATT and CDR2 is SNEGSKA (reference sequence). The CDR3 sequence is 15 residues long. V dropped 6 bases and J dropped 0 bases, with 14 bases sitting between them. The CDR3 coding sequence is TGCAGTGCCCCTTTGTCCCATACAACTAATGAAAAACTGTTTTTT. Translating gives CSAPLSHTTNEKLFF.

As regards this clonotype: Just one base apart from a much larger clone, this may be a read error. The chain joins TRBV19 to TRBJ2-7; 7 positions match TRBD1. CDR3 length equals 16 residues. The trim removed 6 bases at V and 2 bases at J, leaving 13 bases unmatched. Germline V gives CDR1 LNHDA, CDR2 SQIVND (reference sequence). This chain's CDR3 is CASSGQWAQGTYEQYF. Written as DNA, the CDR3 is TGTGCCAGTAGCGGACAGTGGGCACAGGGGACCTACGAGCAGTACTTC.

The chain carries TRBV5-1 and TRBJ2-5; D unclear. The germline V gene has CDR1 SGHRS and CDR2 YFSETQ. Trimming cost V 1 base and J 2 bases, with 3 bases left between them. The CDR3 is 12 residues long. The CDR3 coding sequence is TGCGCCAGCAGCTTGCGGCAAGAGACCCAGTACTTC. This translates into CASSLRQETQYF.

The J gene is TRBJ2-1, the V gene TRBV20-1, with 8 bases identical to TRBD2. The CDR3 covers 15 residues. V dropped 3 bases and J dropped 1; count of bases not matched to a gene: 5. Germline CDR1 DFQATT, CDR2 SNEGSKA (reference sequence). CDR3 amino acids: CSARSTSASYNEQFF. DNA for the CDR3: TGCAGTGCTAGGTCGACTAGCGCTTCCTACAATGAGCAGTTCTTC.

This clonotype showed up many times. The chain is built from TRBV7-9 and TRBJ2-2; the D is unclear. Trimming removed 1 base from V and 4 bases from J, with 7 bases in between. The CDR3 is made up of 14 amino acids. Germline V gene lookup returns CDR1 SEHNR and CDR2 FQNEAQ (reference sequence). CDR3 sequence reads: CASSLVDSTGELFF. The DNA of the CDR3 is TGTGCCAGCAGCTTAGTAGACTCCACCGGGGAGCTGTTTTTT.

Regarding this clonotype: No conserved phenylalanine or tryptophan is present at the end of the CDR3, so a read error is the likely explanation. This chain uses TRBV2 with TRBJ1-2; tentatively, D is TRBD1 (6 bases). Trimming left V 1 base short and J 6 bases short, with 6 bases between. The CDR3 length is 12 residues. In germline, CDR1 is SNHLY, CDR2 FYNNEI. The CDR3 here is CASSEEGDGYTY. DNA of the CDR3: TGTGCCAGCAGTGAAGAGGGGGATGGCTACACCTAC.

The sample holds many counts of this clonotype. This chain links TRBV11-2 with TRBJ2-1; 8 bases map to TRBD1. The CDR3 has 18 amino acids. Germline CDR1 reads SGHAT; CDR2 reads FQNNGV. V was clipped by 3 bases and J by 0 bases; unmatched bases: 10. The CDR3 reads CASSLFTDREFSYNEQFF. In DNA form, the CDR3 reads TGTGCCAGCAGCTTGTTTACGGACAGGGAATTCTCCTACAATGAGCAGTTCTTC.

The rearrangement joins TRBV20-1 to TRBJ2-1; D is unresolved. From germline, CDR1 is DFQATT and CDR2 SNEGSKA (reference sequence). This CDR3 spans 12 amino acids. V lost 3 bases and J 7 bases, leaving 10 bases between the germline ends. In DNA form, the CDR3 reads TGCAGTGCTAGCCCCGAGTGGAATGAGCAGTTCTTC. Its translation: CSASPEWNEQFF.

In this sample, this clonotype turned up a few times. The gene calls are TRBV28 and TRBJ1-3; 7 bases fit TRBD1. V lost 10 bases and J lost 4; bases outside the gene matches: 7. CDR1 and CDR2 from the germline V gene are MDHEN and SYDVKM. The CDR3 covers 13 residues. The CDR3 protein is CATKTGEGNTIYF. In DNA, the CDR3 is TGTGCCACCAAAACAGGGGAAGGAAACACCATATATTTT.